Each of the 28 T cell receptor beta chains below was sequenced from the same sample in a study of monozygotic twins with inflammatory bowel disease. Each CDR3 protein gets one entry in TCRdb, which reprocessed the 5' RACE reads and gives no DNA. Its listing shows about 160,000 distinct CDR3 sequences. The sample comprised blood. The receptor set was obtained from a human donor with ulcerative colitis or Crohn's disease, or a healthy co-twin of an affected twin (not recorded which).

The chain joins TRBV21-1 to TRBJ2-7. TRBV21-1 is recorded as a pseudogene. The CDR3 extends over 13 amino acids. The CDR3 spells CASSKLWNYEQYF.

This chain uses TRBV20-1 with TRBJ1-1. Germline values: CDR1 DFQATT, CDR2 SNEGSKA (reference sequence). The CDR3 length is 16 residues. This CDR3 is CSARAAGIFMNTEAFF.

The rearrangement uses TRBV7-3 and TRBJ1-2; lacking DNA, the TRBD1 call made by TCRdb goes unchecked. Germline CDR1 is SGHTA and CDR2 is FQGTGA. The CDR3 totals 16 residues. CDR3 residues: CASSLFAGDRAHGYTF.

The chain joins TRBV5-6 to TRBJ1-2. This CDR3 contains 15 residues. Germline CDR1 SGHDT, CDR2 YYEEEE. CDR3 in amino acids: CASSPHSRDYSSYTF.

The genes are TRBV24-1 and TRBJ2-1; TCRdb selects TRBD1, and the lack of DNA leaves this call unchecked. The CDR3 has 16 residues. Germline loops: CDR1 KGHDR, CDR2 SFDVKD. The CDR3 loop reads CATSDFGQGKDHEQFF.

The chain recombines TRBV12-3 or TRBV12-4 with TRBJ2-1; the D call from TCRdb, TRBD1, cannot be confirmed without DNA. The CDR3 loop spans 14 amino acids. The CDR3 spells CASHPTGGYNEQFF.

This chain connects TRBV5-1 to TRBJ2-5; TCRdb outputs TRBD2, but without DNA this stays unchecked. Germline V gives CDR1 SGHRS, CDR2 YFSETQ. The CDR3 length is 15 residues. The CDR3 protein is CASSLVGLATETQYF.

The CDR3: CASSYELAGGIEQFF. The J gene is TRBJ2-1, the V gene TRBV6-2 or TRBV6-3; TCRdb's D call of TRBD2 is untestable without DNA. The V gene's germline CDR1 is MNHEY and CDR2 SVGEGT. CDR3 length: 15 amino acids.

V usage is TRBV12-3 or TRBV12-4 and J usage is TRBJ2-7. The CDR3 has 12 residues. The CDR3 here is CASTRSSYEQYF.

The rearrangement joins TRBV15 to TRBJ1-5; TCRdb gives TRBD1 as the D gene, but with no DNA this cannot be confirmed. This CDR3 comprises 19 residues. Germline CDR1 reads LNHNV; CDR2 reads YYDKDF (reference sequence). CDR3 amino acids: CATSSYKGQFPYSNQPQHF. The full variable domain, in which reference TRBV15 and TRBJ1-5 provide the parts outside the CDR3, is DAMVIQNPRYQVTQFGKPVTLSCSQTLNHNVMYWYQQKSSQAPKLLFHYYDKDFNNEADTPDNFQSRRPNTSFCFLDIRSPGLGDTAMYLCATSSYKGQFPYSNQPQHFGDGTRLSIL.

V and J are TRBV5-4 and TRBJ2-7. Germline CDR1 and CDR2: SGHNT and YYREEE (reference sequence). CDR3 length: 13 residues. CDR3: CASSSDPSYEQYF.

The chain has TRBV7-2 and TRBJ2-1; without DNA, the TCRdb call of TRBD1 cannot be checked. The CDR3 contains 13 residues. Per germline, CDR1 SGHTA and CDR2 FQGNSA. CDR3 amino acids: CASSLRGTGPQFF.

V gene TRBV6-5 combines with J gene TRBJ1-6. In germline, CDR1 is MNHEY, CDR2 SVGAGI. CDR3 length equals 17 residues. The CDR3 sequence: CASSYNQGGTYNSPLHF.

The rearrangement links TRBV7-2 to TRBJ1-4. The germline gives CDR1 SGHTA, CDR2 FQGNSA. The CDR3 extends over 14 amino acids. The CDR3 region is CASSVQPRREKLFF.

CDR3 residues: CASSASLHRSGNTIYF. The V and J genes are TRBV5-1 and TRBJ1-3. Per germline, CDR1 SGHRS and CDR2 YFSETQ. The CDR3 runs to 16 residues.

This chain uses TRBV20-1 with TRBJ1-1. In germline, CDR1 is DFQATT, CDR2 SNEGSKA (reference sequence). This CDR3 is 14 amino acids long. The chain's CDR3 is CSARDSRSNTEAFF.

V and J are TRBV3-1 and TRBJ2-5. CDR1 is LGHDT, CDR2 YNNKEL, per germline (reference sequence). The CDR3 is made up of 12 amino acids. The CDR3 region is CASSQSPETQYF.

This chain connects TRBV20-1 to TRBJ2-4; TCRdb outputs TRBD2, but without DNA this stays unchecked. This CDR3 is 14 amino acids long. Germline-derived CDR1 and CDR2 are DFQATT and SNEGSKA (reference sequence). The CDR3 reads CSALDFLAKNIQYF.

This chain links TRBV20-1 with TRBJ1-2; TCRdb designates TRBD1, a call that cannot be tested without DNA. Germline CDR1 and CDR2: DFQATT and SNEGSKA (reference sequence). This CDR3 spans 14 amino acids. CDR3 region: CSAFPAGQTYGYTF.

The chain carries TRBV7-8 and TRBJ1-1; TCRdb calls TRBD1, which cannot be checked without DNA. Germline CDR1 SGHVS, CDR2 FQNEAQ. The CDR3 has 18 residues. CDR3 residues: CASSRSGDEIAMNTEAFF.

The chain couples TRBV12-3 or TRBV12-4 to TRBJ1-4; TCRdb returns TRBD1, unconfirmable since there is no DNA. The CDR3 is made up of 14 amino acids. This CDR3 reads CASMFGTEGGKLFF.

This chain links TRBV5-1 with TRBJ2-7; TCRdb names TRBD1, which stays unverified in the absence of DNA. Per the germline V gene, CDR1 is SGHRS and CDR2 is YFSETQ. This CDR3 comprises 15 residues. The CDR3 here is CASSLGQGSSYEQYF.

The chain carries TRBV7-6 and TRBJ2-7; TCRdb picks TRBD2, but there is no DNA to check that call. Germline assignment: CDR1 SGHVS and CDR2 FNYEAQ. This CDR3 is built from 16 residues. Here the CDR3 reads CASSPEGLAGGYEQYF.

The chain couples TRBV20-1 to TRBJ2-5. The germline V gene encodes CDR1 DFQATT and CDR2 SNEGSKA (reference sequence). The CDR3 sequence is 14 residues long. The CDR3 here is CSARDRLKQETQYF.

The chain uses TRBV7-9 and TRBJ1-2. Germline CDR1 and CDR2: SEHNR and FQNEAQ (reference sequence). The CDR3 is 13 amino acids. The CDR3 is CAITYRDNYGYTF.

The J gene is TRBJ2-5, the V gene TRBV5-4; TCRdb returns TRBD2, unconfirmable since there is no DNA. The CDR3 has 14 residues. In germline, CDR1 is SGHNT, CDR2 YYREEE (reference sequence). CDR3 sequence: CASSTGTQQETQYF.

This chain links TRBV7-8 with TRBJ1-2; TCRdb's D call of TRBD1 is untestable without DNA. Germline V lookup: CDR1 SGHVS, CDR2 FQNEAQ. The CDR3 runs 16 residues. The CDR3 loop is CASSLQGGQGVYGYTF.

This chain links TRBV20-1 with TRBJ1-6. There are 13 residues in the CDR3. Per germline, CDR1 DFQATT and CDR2 SNEGSKA (reference sequence). CDR3 residues: CSARDRQYSPLHF.